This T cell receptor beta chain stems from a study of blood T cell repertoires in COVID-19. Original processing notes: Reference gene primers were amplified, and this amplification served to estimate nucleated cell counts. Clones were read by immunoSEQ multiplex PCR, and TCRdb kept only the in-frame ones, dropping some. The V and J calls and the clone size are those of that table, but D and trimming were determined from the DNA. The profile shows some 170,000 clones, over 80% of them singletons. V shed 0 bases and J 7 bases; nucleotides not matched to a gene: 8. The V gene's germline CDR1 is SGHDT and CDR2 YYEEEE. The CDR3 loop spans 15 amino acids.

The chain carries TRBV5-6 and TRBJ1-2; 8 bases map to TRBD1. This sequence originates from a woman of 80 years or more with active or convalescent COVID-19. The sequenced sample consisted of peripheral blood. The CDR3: CASSLGAGGDGGYTF. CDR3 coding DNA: TGTGCCAGCAGCTTGGGGGCAGGGGGCGACGGTGGCTACACCTTC. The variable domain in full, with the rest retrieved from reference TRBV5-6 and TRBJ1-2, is DAGVTQSPTHLIKTRGQQVTLRCSPKSGHDTVSWYQQALGQGPQFIFQYYEEEERQRGNFPDRFSGHQFPNYSSELNVNALLLGDSALYLCASSLGAGGDGGYTFGSGTRLTVV.